This is a list of T cell receptor beta chains from one sample in a study of T cell repertoires in cytomegalovirus infection. MiXCR was run by TCRdb on the reads, yielding one entry per CDR3 protein. The table includes about 830,000 distinct CDR3 sequences, over 25% detected once. No antigen has been identified for these receptors. Specimen: cultured CD8+ T cells from PBMCs, collected from culture after CMV antigen stimulation. These receptors all stem from a human donor in good health (CMV status not recorded). Some clones in this sample may be carry-over from other donors' samples. Each CDR3 is given with its conserved first and last residue. The D gene is left open where the match is weak. Clone size is shown for a subset of rows, as once, few, many or a class of expanded clone.

v_call,j_call,d_call,clone_size,cdr3_aa,cdr3_nt
TRBV19,TRBJ2-5,NA,NA,CASSIPYQETQYF,TGTGCCAGTAGTATCCCATACCAAGAGACCCAGTACTTC
TRBV20-1,TRBJ1-2,NA,once,CSALFTGLNGYTF,TGCAGTGCCCTCTTTACAGGGCTGAATGGCTACACCTTC
TRBV14,TRBJ2-7,NA,few,CASSPRTEPTYEQYF,TGTGCCAGCAGCCCCCGGACGGAACCGACCTACGAGCAGTACTTC
TRBV27,TRBJ1-5,NA,once,CASGVHQPQHF,TGTGCCAGCGGGGTACATCAGCCCCAGCATTTT
TRBV7-9,TRBJ1-4,NA,many,CASSLAGERGEDEKLFF,TGTGCCAGCAGCTTAGCGGGCGAACGAGGGGAAGATGAAAAACTGTTTTTT
TRBV7-2,TRBJ2-4,TRBD1,many,CASSFFHRDRGLNIQYF,TGTGCCAGCAGCTTTTTTCACCGGGACAGGGGGTTGAACATTCAGTACTTC
TRBV7-8,TRBJ1-4,NA,NA,CASSLRWEKLFF,TGTGCCAGCAGCTTGAGATGGGAAAAACTGTTTTTT
TRBV9,TRBJ2-3,TRBD1,NA,CASSGGQFSTDTQYF,TGTGCCAGCAGCGGGGGACAGTTCAGCACAGATACGCAGTATTTT
TRBV6-1,TRBJ1-2,NA,few,CASSPGSSFYGYTF,TGTGCCAGCAGTCCAGGGTCTTCGTTTTATGGCTACACCTTC
TRBV10-3,TRBJ2-5,TRBD1,few,CAISDTGGRETQYF,TGTGCCATCAGTGATACAGGGGGCCGAGAGACCCAGTACTTC
TRBV6-6,TRBJ1-2,NA,NA,CASSYSKVEFYGYTF,TGTGCCAGCAGTTACTCGAAGGTGGAGTTCTATGGCTACACCTTC
TRBV7-8,TRBJ2-7,TRBD2,once,CASSLGTSHTYEQYF,TGTGCCAGCAGCTTGGGGACTAGCCATACCTACGAGCAGTACTTC
TRBV6-1,TRBJ1-2,NA,NA,CAYEAGGGYTF,TGTGCCTACGAAGCGGGAGGGGGCTACACCTTC
TRBV6-5,TRBJ1-2,NA,NA,CASSYGKGALGYTF,TGTGCCAGCAGTTACGGGAAAGGGGCGCTTGGCTACACCTTC
TRBV2,TRBJ2-7,TRBD1,few,CASSEDRGPYEQYF,TGTGCCAGCAGCGAGGACAGGGGACCCTACGAGCAGTACTTC
TRBV10-3,TRBJ1-2,NA,few,CAISEPQPVGQYKNYGYTF,TGTGCCATCAGTGAGCCCCAACCGGTAGGACAGTACAAAAACTATGGCTACACCTTC
TRBV12-3/TRBV12-4,TRBJ2-2,NA,NA,CASSFNLEGRATTTGELFF,TGTGCCAGCAGTTTTAATCTGGAGGGCAGGGCCACCACCACCGGGGAGCTGTTTTTT
TRBV5-4,TRBJ2-7,NA,NA,CASSASGSEELF,TGTGCCAGCAGCGCATCAGGGTCAGAGGAGCTGTTC
TRBV7-8,TRBJ2-1,NA,NA,CASSLESAGGLEQFF,TGTGCCAGCAGCTTAGAATCAGCGGGCGGTCTAGAGCAGTTCTTC
TRBV7-4,TRBJ2-3,TRBD2,NA,CASSLVVAGKTDTQYF,TGTGCCAGCAGCTTAGTAGTAGCGGGGAAAACAGATACGCAGTATTTT
TRBV6-5,TRBJ1-5,NA,many,CASKEGYYSNQPQHF,TGTGCCAGCAAAGAAGGCTATTATAGCAATCAGCCCCAGCATTTT
TRBV7-6,TRBJ2-7,TRBD1,many,CASSSGQGVSYEQYF,TGTGCCAGCAGTTCCGGACAGGGGGTTTCCTACGAGCAGTACTTC
TRBV4-1,TRBJ2-5,NA,few,CASSQEDPTQETQYF,TGCGCCAGCAGCCAAGAGGACCCGACCCAAGAGACCCAGTACTTC
TRBV7-6,TRBJ2-5,TRBD2,few,CASSLGPSGGRETQYF,TGTGCCAGCAGCTTAGGACCTAGCGGGGGGAGAGAGACCCAGTACTTC
TRBV27,TRBJ2-1,TRBD1,NA,CASSLSGTGFYNEQFF,TGTGCCAGCAGTTTATCCGGGACAGGGTTCTACAATGAGCAGTTCTTC
TRBV19,TRBJ2-1,NA,NA,CANTAWRGSEQFF,TGTGCCAATACCGCGTGGAGGGGATCGGAGCAGTTCTTC